The 30 T cell receptor beta chains given below trace back to one sample, sequenced in a study of blood T cell repertoires in COVID-19. TCRdb's copy holds only in-frame clones and misses some; the assay was immunoSEQ multiplex PCR. The table lists around 260,000 clones, around nine tenths of them singletons, with around 0.84% in the top ten. The sample taken for sequencing was peripheral blood. These TCRs come from a man aged 30 to 45 with acute or convalescent COVID-19.

V gene TRBV11-3 combines with J gene TRBJ2-1, with TRBD1 matching over 9 bases. CDR3 length: 15 amino acids. Trimming at V came to 5 bases and at J to 6 bases, leaving 8 bases not matched to a gene. The germline CDR1 and CDR2 sequences are SGHNT and YENEEA. The CDR3 reads CASSPGTGTRNEQFF. CDR3 in DNA: TGTGCCAGCAGCCCCGGGACAGGGACGCGCAATGAGCAGTTCTTC.

This chain connects TRBV2 to TRBJ2-3; D not certain. This CDR3 has 15 amino acids. From germline, CDR1 is SNHLY and CDR2 FYNNEI. Between the trimmed V and J ends, which lost 2 bases and 0 bases, there was a span of 9 bases. The CDR3 nucleotides read TGTGCCAGCAGTGAATTGGCAGGTAGCACAGATACGCAGTATTTT. It yields the protein CASSELAGSTDTQYF.

J is TRBJ1-5 and V is TRBV13; D is possibly TRBD1 (6 bases). Germline CDR1 reads PRHDT; CDR2 reads FYEKMQ (reference sequence). V gave up 5 bases and J gave up 3 bases, with 14 bases separating them. The CDR3 extends over 15 amino acids. The CDR3 is CASSQGQSFNQPQHF. The CDR3 nucleotides read TGTGCCAGCAGCCAAGGACAGAGTTTCAATCAGCCCCAGCATTTT. The full variable domain, in which reference TRBV13 and TRBJ1-5 provide the parts outside the CDR3, is AAGVIQSPRHLIKEKRETATLKCYPIPRHDTVYWYQQGPGQDPQFLISFYEKMQSDKGSIPDRFSAQQFSDYHSELNMSSLELGDSALYFCASSQGQSFNQPQHFGDGTRLSIL.

This clone was seen just once. The chain links TRBV6-5 to TRBJ1-4, with D possibly matching TRBD1 (5 bases). V shed 6 bases and J shed 7 bases, with 15 bases lying between them. The CDR3 spans 14 residues. In germline, CDR1 is MNHEY, CDR2 SVGAGI. CDR3 region: CASRAGGYGEKLFF. The DNA for the CDR3 is TGTGCCAGCAGAGCCGGGGGTTACGGTGAAAAACTGTTTTTT.

This chain joins TRBV6-4 and TRBJ1-6; perhaps TRBD1 as D (6 bases). Germline CDR1 MRHNA, CDR2 SNTAGT. V lost 6 bases, J lost 5 bases, and 11 bases lay in between. CDR3 size: 14 residues. This CDR3 is CASRGRQDNSPLHF. The CDR3 region has the DNA TGTGCCAGCAGGGGAAGACAGGATAATTCACCCCTCCACTTT.

The CDR3 DNA is TGTGCCAGCAGCCCCTTAGGGGGTAGCCACAATGAGCAGTTCTTC. It is translated as CASSPLGGSHNEQFF. The rearrangement uses TRBV28 and TRBJ2-1; tentatively, D is TRBD1 (6 bases). The CDR3 has 15 residues. Per germline, CDR1 MDHEN and CDR2 SYDVKM. Trimming left V 6 bases short and J 5 bases short, with 17 bases between.

This clone was recorded once. The rearrangement joins TRBV28 to TRBJ1-6; no clear D gene. Germline V gene data show CDR1 as MDHEN and CDR2 as SYDVKM. Trimming pared 2 bases from V and 1 base from J, leaving 6 bases between. The CDR3 runs to 15 residues. CDR3 coding DNA: TGTGCCAGCAGTTTACGGGGATCCTATAATTCACCCCTCCACTTT. It codes for CASSLRGSYNSPLHF.

The V call is TRBV19, the J call TRBJ2-7; tentative D call: TRBD1 (6 bases). Per the germline V gene, CDR1 is LNHDA and CDR2 is SQIVND (reference sequence). The CDR3 spans 12 residues. V was trimmed by 4 bases and J by 3 bases, leaving 7 bases between them. This CDR3 reads CASSTGHYEQYF. For the CDR3, the DNA is TGTGCCAGTAGTACGGGACACTACGAGCAGTACTTC.

This sequence joins TRBV5-6 and TRBJ1-5; unclear D gene. The V and J ends lost 4 bases and 0 bases respectively, with 11 bases between them. CDR1 SGHDT and CDR2 YYEEEE come from the germline V gene. The CDR3 spans 15 residues. CDR3 sequence reads: CASSIRSYSNQPQHF. Here the CDR3 DNA reads TGTGCCAGCAGCATCCGGAGCTATAGCAATCAGCCCCAGCATTTT.

This clone is a singleton in its sample. The chain recombines TRBV4-2 with TRBJ2-5; maybe TRBD2 (5 bases). Per germline, CDR1 LGHNA and CDR2 YNFKEQ. The CDR3 spans 19 residues. With 4 bases removed from V and 4 bases from J, the gap between germline ends came to 28 bases. The CDR3 reads CASSRTSGDLDYLGETQYF. The CDR3 DNA reads TGTGCCAGCAGCCGCACTTCCGGCGATCTAGACTATTTGGGAGAGACCCAGTACTTC.

V usage is TRBV18 and J usage is TRBJ2-3; TRBD1 matches at 10 bases. V trimming: 5 bases; J trimming: 5 bases; junction bases outside the gene matches: 1. The CDR3 is 13 amino acids. CDR1 is KGHSH, CDR2 LQKENI, per germline. The CDR3 nucleotides read TGTGCCAGCTCAGGGACAGGGGAAGATACGCAGTATTTT. This encodes CASSGTGEDTQYF. Full variable domain (outside the CDR3, taken from reference TRBV18 and TRBJ2-3): NAGVMQNPRHLVRRRGQEARLRCSPMKGHSHVYWYRQLPEEGLKFMVYLQKENIIDESGMPKERFSAEFPKEGPSILRIQQVVRGDSAAYFCASSGTGEDTQYFGPGTRLTVL.

The J gene is TRBJ1-5, the V gene TRBV27; 11 bases fit TRBD1. The germline CDR1 and CDR2 sequences are MNHEY and SMNVEV (reference sequence). V trimming: 5 bases; J trimming: 0 bases; junction bases outside the gene matches: 9. The CDR3 is 18 amino acids. This chain's CDR3 is CASSPGTGGGYSNQPQHF. The CDR3 DNA reads as TGTGCCAGCAGTCCCGGGACAGGGGGGGGATATAGCAATCAGCCCCAGCATTTT.

This sequence joins TRBV28 and TRBJ1-6, with D uncertain. Germline V lookup: CDR1 MDHEN, CDR2 SYDVKM. This CDR3 comprises 14 residues. V was pared by 3 bases and J by 9 bases, with 12 bases between. CDR3 amino acids: CASSLGRIGSPLHF. CDR3 DNA sequence: TGTGCCAGCAGTTTGGGCAGAATTGGTTCACCCCTCCACTTT.

The chain employs TRBV5-1 and TRBJ1-4, with a tentative D call TRBD1 (6 bases). V was shortened by 7 bases and J by 3 bases, with 13 bases between the two germline ends. CDR1 is SGHRS and CDR2 is YFSETQ in the germline V gene. The length of the CDR3 is 14 residues. The CDR3 protein is CASSGGAPNEKLFF. In DNA, the CDR3 is TGCGCCAGCTCCGGGGGGGCCCCTAATGAAAAACTGTTTTTT.

V is TRBV7-8 and J is TRBJ1-4; 8 nucleotides agree with TRBD1. Germline CDR1 is SGHVS and CDR2 is FQNEAQ. The CDR3 is 16 residues long. V shed 3 bases, J shed 8 bases, and the junction held 11 bases outside the gene matches. The CDR3 protein is CASSFYRTGLGEKLFF. The CDR3 nucleotides read TGTGCCAGCAGCTTTTACAGGACAGGGTTAGGGGAAAAACTGTTTTTT.

Here the CDR3 reads CASRVDEGYSNQPQHF. The CDR3 DNA sequence: TGTGCCAGTAGAGTTGATGAGGGATATAGCAATCAGCCCCAGCATTTT. The chain combines TRBV19 with TRBJ1-5; D is undetermined. The V end was cut by 6 bases, the J end by 0 bases, with 15 bases between. Looked up from germline, CDR1 is LNHDA and CDR2 is SQIVND (reference sequence). The CDR3 runs 16 residues.

The chain has TRBV29-1 and TRBJ2-6, with D possibly being TRBD1 (5 bases). The V end lost 5 bases, the J end lost 0 bases, and 17 bases lay between the germline ends. Germline CDR1 SQVTM, CDR2 ANQGSEA. This CDR3 has 17 residues. The CDR3: CSVPTGAYVSGANVLTF. The CDR3, as DNA: TGCAGCGTTCCCACAGGAGCTTACGTCTCTGGGGCCAACGTCCTGACTTTC.

The chain uses TRBV12-3 or TRBV12-4 and TRBJ1-2, with D perhaps matching TRBD1 (6 bases). V was shortened by 6 bases and J by 10 bases, with 18 bases between the two germline ends. The CDR3 runs 13 residues. CDR3 in amino acids: CASSLRSRDNYTF. The CDR3 DNA reads TGTGCCAGCAGCTTACGATCCAGGGACAACTACACCTTC.

The rearrangement uses TRBV21-1 and TRBJ2-1; the listed D gene, TRBD2, was not tested against the DNA. TRBV21-1 is classified as a pseudogene. The CDR3 is made up of 21 amino acids. Here the CDR3 reads CASSKRQGTSGSLTSYNEQFF. CDR3 nucleotide sequence: TGTGCCAGCAGCAAAAGGCAAGGCACTAGCGGGAGCCTTACCTCCTACAATGAGCAGTTCTTC.

The sample holds one count of this clone. The chain is built from TRBV28 and TRBJ1-1, with D unclear. CDR1 MDHEN and CDR2 SYDVKM come from the germline V gene. V lost 8 bases to trimming and J lost 0 bases, with 13 bases between them. The CDR3 has 14 amino acids. The CDR3 DNA follows: TGTGCCAGCGTCCAACCGAACATGAACACTGAAGCTTTCTTT. Encoded protein: CASVQPNMNTEAFF.

The chain is built from TRBV2 and TRBJ1-6; D call uncertain. This CDR3 contains 16 residues. Deletions cut 1 base from V and 9 bases from J, with 16 bases between. Germline values: CDR1 SNHLY, CDR2 FYNNEI. The CDR3 is CASSEGRTTQRSPLHF. As DNA, the CDR3 is TGTGCCAGCAGTGAAGGTAGAACTACACAACGTTCACCCCTCCACTTT.

The J gene is TRBJ1-3, the V gene TRBV5-1; D is possibly TRBD1 (5 bases). The CDR3 loop spans 11 amino acids. Germline CDR1 and CDR2: SGHRS and YFSETQ. Trimming shortened V by 1 base and J by 12 bases, and 8 bases separated the two germline ends. The CDR3 DNA reads TGCGCCAGCAGCTTGAGGGGTAACATATATTTT. Its protein product is CASSLRGNIYF.

V and J are TRBV4-1 and TRBJ2-7; the D is unclear. This CDR3 has 16 amino acids. Trimming stripped 0 bases from V and 0 bases from J, with 12 bases between. From germline, CDR1 is MGHRA and CDR2 YSYEKL. The CDR3 nucleotides are TGCGCCAGCAGCCAAGAATCACAGTTTAGCTCCTACGAGCAGTACTTC. It is translated as CASSQESQFSSYEQYF.

The gene calls are TRBV7-4 and TRBJ1-2; D not certain. The germline V gene encodes CDR1 SGHVT and CDR2 SQSDAQ. Between the trimmed V and J ends, which lost 2 bases and 5 bases, there was a span of 15 bases. This CDR3 has 15 amino acids. CDR3 DNA: TGTGCCAGCAGCTTATCCACAGTTCCCCTTTATGGCTACACCTTC. Protein sequence: CASSLSTVPLYGYTF.

The chain joins TRBV2 to TRBJ2-7; 9 positions agree with TRBD1. Germline V gene lookup returns CDR1 SNHLY and CDR2 FYNNEI. Unmatched junction bases numbered 7, after V lost 7 bases and J lost 6 bases. This CDR3 spans 13 amino acids. The CDR3 here is CASTGTGFGEQYF. In DNA form, the CDR3 reads TGTGCCAGCACCGGGACAGGGTTCGGCGAGCAGTACTTC. The whole variable domain, filled in from reference TRBV2 and TRBJ2-7, reads EPEVTQTPSHQVTQMGQEVILRCVPISNHLYFYWYRQILGQKVEFLVSFYNNEISEKSEIFDDQFSVERPDGSNFTLKIRSTKLEDSAMYFCASTGTGFGEQYFGPGTRLTVT.

The V gene is TRBV5-6, the J gene TRBJ1-1; D unclear. The V gene's germline CDR1 is SGHDT and CDR2 YYEEEE. The CDR3 spans 12 residues. V lost 4 bases to trimming and J lost 11 bases, with 15 bases between them. The CDR3 sequence is CASSRVKGVAFF. Here the CDR3 DNA reads TGTGCCAGCAGCCGGGTTAAGGGAGTCGCTTTCTTT. The entire variable domain, with the rest obtained from reference TRBV5-6 and TRBJ1-1, is as follows: DAGVTQSPTHLIKTRGQQVTLRCSPKSGHDTVSWYQQALGQGPQFIFQYYEEEERQRGNFPDRFSGHQFPNYSSELNVNALLLGDSALYLCASSRVKGVAFFGQGTRLTVV.

This chain links TRBV11-2 with TRBJ1-1; D uncertain. The germline V and J ends were trimmed by 3 bases and 1 base, with 6 bases remaining between them. There are 13 residues in the CDR3. CDR1 is SGHAT, CDR2 FQNNGV, per germline. For the CDR3, the DNA is TGTGCCAGCAGCTTCGAGAGGAACACTGAAGCTTTCTTT. The encoded protein is CASSFERNTEAFF.

The rearrangement uses TRBV6-6 and TRBJ2-7, with D possibly TRBD1 on 6 matching bases. V was pared by 7 bases and J by 0 bases, with 19 bases between. The germline V gene has CDR1 MNHNY and CDR2 SVGAGI (reference sequence). This CDR3 spans 16 amino acids. CDR3 protein: CASIHEPTGLSYEQYF. The DNA for the CDR3 is TGTGCCAGCATCCATGAACCGACAGGACTCTCCTACGAGCAGTACTTC.

V is TRBV3-1 (or the pseudogene TRBV3-2) and J is TRBJ1-1; D is ambiguous. CDR1 is LGHDT, CDR2 YNNKEL, per germline (reference sequence). Trimming stripped 4 bases from V and 7 bases from J, with 13 bases between. The CDR3 is made up of 13 amino acids. This chain's CDR3 is CASSPRPYSEAFF. DNA of the CDR3: TGTGCCAGCAGCCCGAGACCCTACAGTGAAGCTTTCTTT.

This clone was counted between two and nine times. The chain links TRBV5-1 to TRBJ2-1, with TRBD2 matching over 9 bases. Germline V lookup: CDR1 SGHRS, CDR2 YFSETQ. J lost 7 bases, V lost 6 bases, and 17 bases had no gene match. This CDR3 region has 17 residues. This chain's CDR3 is CASTPGLALDLGNEQFF. CDR3 nucleotide sequence: TGCGCCAGCACCCCAGGACTAGCGCTCGATTTGGGAAATGAGCAGTTCTTC.